The rows below give T cell receptor beta chains drawn from one sample of a study of TIL therapy for anti-PD-1-resistant metastatic lung cancer. Repertoires were generated with immunoSEQ multiplex PCR, while TCRdb's copy carries only in-frame clones and drops some. The sample shows roughly 60,000 clones, around 86% of them seen only once. Sequenced here: blood, sampled at baseline. These receptors came from a person aged 25-85 years with non-small cell lung cancer. Each CDR3 is given with its conserved first and last residue. A D gene is named only where the DNA matches it firmly. Not all rows give a size; the values are once, few, many and, for expanded clones, a class.

j_call d_call v_call clone_size cdr3_nt cdr3_aa
TRBJ2-5 - TRBV4-1 - TGCGCCAGCAGCCCCGGGTCGGGTGGGGAGACCCAGTACTTC CASSPGSGGETQYF
TRBJ2-3 - TRBV20-1 - TGCAGTGCTAGTCTTACTAGTTCATTCACAGATACGCAGTATTTT CSASLTSSFTDTQYF
TRBJ1-4 - TRBV21-1 - TGTGCCAGCAGCAAAAATACAGGGGGGGCGTTGGGCGAAAAACTGTTTTTT CASSKNTGGALGEKLFF
TRBJ1-1 - TRBV12-3/TRBV12-4 - TGTGCCAGCAGTGTTCTCGGACAACGGGAGGCTTTCTTT CASSVLGQREAFF
TRBJ1-2 - TRBV6-5 - TGTGCCAGCACTACGGGGGAAGGCTATGGCTACACCTTC CASTTGEGYGYTF
TRBJ2-1 TRBD2 TRBV18 few TGTGCCAGCTCACCTACTAGCGGGACCCTGCTATACAATGAGCAGTTCTTC CASSPTSGTLLYNEQFF
TRBJ2-2 - TRBV2 - TGTGCCAGCAGTGAAGCGCGGACCGGGGAGCTGTTTTTT CASSEARTGELFF
TRBJ2-1 TRBD2 TRBV6-2/TRBV6-3 once TGTGCCAGCAGTTACATAGCGGGACTCCTATACAATGAGCAGTTCTTC CASSYIAGLLYNEQFF
TRBJ2-6 - TRBV27 - TGTGCCAGCAGTCCCTTCGGTGGCTCTGGGGCCAACGTCCTGACTTTC CASSPFGGSGANVLTF
TRBJ1-2 - TRBV4-1 - TGCGCCAGCAGCCAGCAATACCGGCAGGTTTATGGCTACACCTTC CASSQQYRQVYGYTF
TRBJ2-3 TRBD2 TRBV18 - TGTGCCAGCTCATTGACGACTAGCGGGAGCACAGATACGCAGTATTTT CASSLTTSGSTDTQYF
TRBJ1-6 - TRBV2 - TGTGCCAGCAGGAAGGGGCAGGGCAATAATTCACCCCTCCACTTT CASRKGQGNNSPLHF
TRBJ1-6 - TRBV10-2 - TGCGCCAGCAGTGAGTCGTGGGAGCGGTCACCCCTCCACTTT CASSESWERSPLHF
TRBJ2-2 - TRBV6-2/TRBV6-3 - TGTGCCAGCAGTTACGGCGGGGGCAACACCGGGGAGCTGTTTTTT CASSYGGGNTGELFF